Listed here is a single T cell receptor beta chain. Antigen specificity is unknown. The data derive from a study of T-cell reconstitution after alpha-beta-depleted transplantation in children. Whole-study findings and limits: By one year post-transplant, T-cell counts and diversity largely arose from T cells that were newly produced. Reportedly, roughly two months post-transplant, alpha-beta T cells arose from several hundred expanded graft clones. High day-60 TCRbeta diversity in some patients came from surviving recipient T cells and thymic progenitors.

CDR1 and CDR2 (germline): MNHNS, SASEGT. With 8 bases clipped from V and 6 bases from J, the junction kept 11 bases outside the gene matches. The CDR3 runs 15 residues. The library targeted TCRbeta and was prepared with unique molecular identifiers. One entry per CDR3 protein, called by TCRdb with MiXCR from the PCR reads. The repertoire holds about 440,000 distinct CDR3 sequences, with around two fifths as singletons. This material consisted of PBMCs, taken before TCRalphabeta/CD19-depleted stem cell transplant. The rearrangement joins TRBV6-1 to TRBJ2-1, with 9 positions matching TRBD1. This TCR was recovered from a girl aged 2 to 10 with aplastic anemia, due to receive a stem cell transplant. CDR3 DNA sequence: TGTGCCAGCTCGGACGTCGGGACAGGGCTCAATGAGCAGTTCTTC. It translates to CASSDVGTGLNEQFF.